One and the same sample provided the 19 T cell receptor beta chains below, sequenced in a study of blood T cell repertoires in COVID-19 (dated by TCRdb to 2018 to 2021). The library was generated by the immunoSEQ multiplex PCR assay. The source is immuneACCESS, and TCRdb retained only in-frame sequences with V and J called. Part of the clones is not carried over; for the studies checked, unresolved V genes explain less than half of this, and the remainder is unexplained. The sample data list some 150,000 clones, and approximately 82% of these were observed just once. About 1.6% of the sample goes to the ten largest clones. The sequenced sample consisted of peripheral blood. The source of these receptors is a human donor in a cohort sampled during active COVID-19.

This chain connects TRBV3-1 (or the pseudogene TRBV3-2) to TRBJ2-2, with D maybe TRBD2 (6 bases). Germline CDR1 is LGHDT and CDR2 is YNNKEL (reference sequence). CDR3 length: 17 residues. V was pared by 3 bases and J by 3 bases, with 17 bases between. This CDR3 is CASSQSGRGLDTGELFF. For the CDR3, the DNA is TGTGCCAGCAGCCAGTCTGGGCGGGGTTTGGACACCGGGGAGCTGTTTTTT.

The V gene is TRBV28, the J gene TRBJ1-4; no clear D gene. Germline V gene data show CDR1 as MDHEN and CDR2 as SYDVKM. With 2 bases removed from V and 8 bases from J, the gap between germline ends came to 3 bases. This CDR3 comprises 11 residues. This CDR3 is CASSLREKLFF. The CDR3, as DNA: TGTGCCAGCAGTTTACGGGAAAAACTGTTTTTT.

V usage is TRBV7-9 and J usage is TRBJ1-4; unclear D gene. V lost 7 bases to trimming and J lost 0 bases, with 9 bases between them. CDR1 and CDR2 (germline): SEHNR, FQNEAQ (reference sequence). The CDR3 sequence is 14 residues long. This CDR3 reads CASTISTTNEKLFF. The CDR3 DNA reads as TGTGCCAGCACTATTTCTACAACTAATGAAAAACTGTTTTTT.

V usage is TRBV7-6 and J usage is TRBJ2-7; D may be TRBD2 (5 bases). Per the germline V gene, CDR1 is SGHVS and CDR2 is FNYEAQ. This CDR3 spans 16 amino acids. Trimming took off 2 bases at V and 2 bases at J, with 16 bases between the two ends. CDR3 sequence: CASSLRSGLGTYEQYF. The DNA for the CDR3 is TGTGCCAGCAGCTTACGTTCGGGGTTGGGCACCTACGAGCAGTACTTC.

This clone has only a few counts. V usage is TRBV5-4 and J usage is TRBJ2-1; TRBD2 might be the D (6 bases). The CDR3 extends over 15 amino acids. V gave up 3 bases and J gave up 6 bases, with 16 bases separating them. Germline CDR1 reads SGHNT; CDR2 reads YYREEE (reference sequence). CDR3 DNA sequence: TGTGCCAGCAGCTCCGGGGGTACTAGGGGCAATGAGCAGTTCTTC. Translated, it gives CASSSGGTRGNEQFF. The full variable domain, rest sourced from reference TRBV5-4 and TRBJ2-1, is ETGVTQSPTHLIKTRGQQVTLRCSSQSGHNTVSWYQQALGQGPQFIFQYYREEENGRGNFPPRFSGLQFPNYSSELNVNALELDDSALYLCASSSGGTRGNEQFFGPGTRLTVL.

The gene calls are TRBV23-1 and TRBJ2-7; D possibly corresponds to TRBD2 (6 bases). TRBV23-1 is an open reading frame, and its role is uncertain. V lost 2 bases to trimming and J lost 0 bases, with 11 bases between them. The CDR3 contains 15 residues. In DNA form, the CDR3 reads TGCGCCAGCAGTCAACAGACTAGTTTCTCCTACGAGCAGTACTTC. It is translated as CASSQQTSFSYEQYF.

V is TRBV7-2 and J is TRBJ2-7; D possibly corresponds to TRBD1 (6 bases). CDR1 and CDR2 from the germline V gene are SGHTA and FQGNSA. The CDR3 covers 15 residues. Trimming took 1 base from V and 4 from J, leaving 14 bases between them. The CDR3 protein is CASSLGGTRRYEQYF. In DNA form, the CDR3 reads TGTGCCAGCAGCTTAGGGGGGACACGGAGATACGAGCAGTACTTC.

This sequence joins TRBV19 and TRBJ1-1; 8 bases match TRBD1. Germline V gene lookup returns CDR1 LNHDA and CDR2 SQIVND (reference sequence). The junction had 5 bases not matched to a gene; V was cut back by 7 bases and J by 1 base. CDR3 size: 14 residues. As DNA, the CDR3 is TGTGCCAGTAATAGAGGACAGGGGAACACTGAAGCTTTCTTT. It yields the protein CASNRGQGNTEAFF.

This chain uses TRBV2 with TRBJ2-7; D might be TRBD1 (5 bases). The CDR3 covers 12 residues. Germline CDR1 SNHLY, CDR2 FYNNEI. V was shortened by 4 bases and J by 6 bases, with 10 bases between the two germline ends. Here the CDR3 reads CASSVGRAEQYF. The CDR3 nucleotides read TGTGCCAGCAGTGTGGGCAGGGCCGAGCAGTACTTC. Full variable domain (remainder filled in from reference TRBV2 and TRBJ2-7): EPEVTQTPSHQVTQMGQEVILRCVPISNHLYFYWYRQILGQKVEFLVSFYNNEISEKSEIFDDQFSVERPDGSNFTLKIRSTKLEDSAMYFCASSVGRAEQYFGPGTRLTVT.

This chain uses TRBV9 with TRBJ1-2, with a weak D call TRBD1 (6 bases). The germline V and J ends were trimmed by 3 bases and 6 bases, with 18 bases remaining between them. This CDR3 comprises 15 residues. CDR1 SGDLS and CDR2 YYNGEE come from the germline V gene. CDR3 protein: CASSGTLGGGDGYTF. DNA of the CDR3: TGTGCCAGCAGCGGAACCCTGGGGGGGGGCGATGGCTACACCTTC.

The chain is built from TRBV11-2 and TRBJ1-4; 8 bases match TRBD1. The CDR3 loop spans 14 amino acids. Trimming took 5 bases from V and 7 from J; bases not matched to a gene: 6. From germline, CDR1 is SGHAT and CDR2 FQNNGV. CDR3 loop: CASSADRAREKLFF. For the CDR3, the DNA is TGTGCCAGCAGCGCGGACAGGGCGCGTGAAAAACTGTTTTTT.

The chain combines TRBV6-1 with TRBJ2-3; D possibly corresponds to TRBD2 (5 bases). The CDR3 extends over 15 amino acids. Germline CDR1 reads MNHNS; CDR2 reads SASEGT. Trimming left V 2 bases short and J 1 base short, with 10 bases between. CDR3 region: CASSEWWERTDTQYF. The CDR3 DNA follows: TGTGCCAGCAGTGAATGGTGGGAGCGCACAGATACGCAGTATTTT.

The V and J genes are TRBV13 and TRBJ2-3; D not resolved. Germline values: CDR1 PRHDT, CDR2 FYEKMQ (reference sequence). The length of the CDR3 is 15 residues. V was cut by 5 bases and J by 2 bases, with 14 bases left in between. The CDR3 spells CASSPRRVNTDTQYF. CDR3 DNA sequence: TGTGCCAGCAGCCCCCGCCGGGTTAACACAGATACGCAGTATTTT.

V usage is TRBV19 and J usage is TRBJ2-5, with TRBD1 matching 7 bases. This CDR3 has 16 residues. The ends lost 6 bases at V and 3 bases at J; junction bases unmatched: 13. CDR1 and CDR2 (germline): LNHDA, SQIVND (reference sequence). Here the CDR3 DNA reads TGTGCCAGTAGCCTTCGGACAGGAGAAGTGAAAGAGACCCAGTACTTC. Translation gives CASSLRTGEVKETQYF.

V is TRBV7-2 and J is TRBJ1-5; possible D gene TRBD1, 6 bases. The CDR3 length is 17 residues. The V end was cut by 5 bases, the J end by 0 bases, with 17 bases between. From germline, CDR1 is SGHTA and CDR2 FQGNSA. In nucleotides, the CDR3 is TGTGCCAGCAGCCCGCTGGGGGGGACAACTAGCAATCAGCCCCAGCATTTT. Translation gives CASSPLGGTTSNQPQHF.

The genes are TRBV6-2 or TRBV6-3 and TRBJ2-3, with D possibly being TRBD1 (6 bases). V shed 4 bases and J shed 4 bases, with 12 bases lying between them. Germline lookup yields CDR1 MNHEY and CDR2 SVGEGT. The CDR3 has 14 amino acids. The CDR3 loop reads CASSSLGGADTQYF. In nucleotides, the CDR3 is TGTGCCAGCAGTTCCCTAGGGGGAGCAGATACGCAGTATTTT.

The V call is TRBV27, the J call TRBJ2-7; TRBD2 might be the D (5 bases). The V gene's germline CDR1 is MNHEY and CDR2 SMNVEV (reference sequence). V was clipped by 7 bases and J by 5 bases, with 9 bases between them. This CDR3 is built from 11 residues. The CDR3 here is CASMWEHEQYF. For the CDR3, the DNA is TGTGCCAGCATGTGGGAGCACGAGCAGTACTTC.

This clone showed up just a few times. The chain is built from TRBV7-2 and TRBJ1-6; tentative D call: TRBD1 (6 bases). Trimming cost V 4 bases and J 6 bases, with 13 bases left between them. CDR1 and CDR2 (germline): SGHTA, FQGNSA. The CDR3 is 15 amino acids. CDR3: CASSSPGHSNSPLHF. The CDR3 DNA reads as TGTGCCAGCAGCTCCCCGGGACATTCTAATTCACCCCTCCACTTT.

The gene calls are TRBV6-5 and TRBJ2-5, with 11 bases fitting TRBD1. V shed 3 bases and J 5 bases; nucleotides not matched to a gene: 8. Per germline, CDR1 MNHEY and CDR2 SVGAGI. The CDR3 has 16 residues. This CDR3 is CASSYHRDRGKETQYF. For the CDR3, the DNA is TGTGCCAGCAGTTATCACAGGGACAGGGGGAAGGAGACCCAGTACTTC.